Reported below is one TCR beta chain. No cognate antigen has been identified for it. Qualities for individual bases were not recorded, and no much larger clone is one base off. The data derive from a study of shared clonotypes between healthy human individuals (TCRdb year 2020). Study-wide context: Three men and a couple of women, aged 18 to 49 years, made up the cohort. For each donor, three plates each were used for CD4 naive and CD4 memory, two plates were used for CD8 naive, and one plate was used for CD8 memory. The study deeply sequenced blood TCR repertoires of five healthy adults to estimate repertoire size and the extent of clonotype sharing between individuals. Different laboratories and diverse techniques were used to prepare libraries and sequence TCR repertoires, to increase sequencing depth and limit assay-specific biases. Leukapheresis yielded between about 0.94 and 10 billion PBMCs per donor.

The germline V gene gives CDR1 as MDHEN and CDR2 as SYDVKM. Trimming removed 5 bases from V and 2 bases from J, leaving 6 bases between the germline ends. From the cysteine up to the phenylalanine, the CDR3 has a length of 12 residues. The only DNA kept is the CDR3, 36 bases in frame from the first base. Healthy HIV-negative adults with no recently reported acute infections or vaccinations were included as donors. All donors were Caucasian adults living in Nashville, Tennessee, USA. CD4+ T cells were enriched by magnetic negative selection, after which naive cells were positively selected on CD45RA and the negative fraction was taken as the memory subset. Blood was collected by leukapheresis, and PBMCs were isolated by Ficoll-Histopaque density gradient centrifugation and then cryopreserved in liquid nitrogen vapor phase. Purity and quantity of every magnetically sorted T cell population were checked by analytical flow cytometry. Each sorted fraction had its genomic DNA isolated and then quantified by UV absorbance on a Nanodrop 2000c.

The research as a whole found: Larger estimated clonotype richness was generally found for naive subsets than for memory subsets. Rarefaction of sorted-subset datasets indicated incomplete sequencing despite the large sequencing depth. The small number of donors limited the genetic and exposure-history diversity represented. Higher generation probabilities were observed for clonotypes shared by all four sorted-subset donors than for non-shared clonotypes. Only blood was sampled, and tissue TCR repertoires likely differ from those in blood. Pairwise subsampling indicated that sequencing depth was expected to affect the degree of clonotype sharing among donors. Across several donors, approximately 5% of naive CD4, roughly 3.5% of naive CD8, under 2.5% of memory CD4, and 0.4% of memory CD8 clonotypes were shared.

Using the deep immunoSEQ assay, multiplex PCR amplified TCR CDR3 regions from genomic DNA. Genomic DNA extracted from each cell subset was distributed evenly over all wells of several immunoSEQ 96-well plates, and each plate served as one replicate. Each replicate PCR for sorted subsets received roughly 200 ng genomic DNA, equal to about 30,000 T cell genomes. Purified libraries were measured with a Qubit 3.0 fluorometer, size-checked on a Bioanalyzer 2100, and measured again with the KAPA Library Quantification kit. Every immunoSEQ 96-well plate was sequenced on a separate single-read 150-cycle Illumina NextSeq 550 flow cell. The original methods were these. Because the immunoSEQ output included only junctional sequences and no quality scores, the filtering could not be the same as the filtering used for full-length reads. To assign V/J genes and CDR3, sequences were annotated using PyIR, a Python wrapper for IgBLAST v1.9, with IMGT germline references. Reads with weak V/J assignments (E-value above 1e-6), missing CDR3, stop codons, out-of-frame junctions, or ambiguous translated residues were removed. V3J clonotypes were defined by identical inferred V gene, J gene, and CDR3 amino acid sequence. Percentage overlap between repertoires was computed as shared unique clonotypes divided by the size of the smaller repertoire. Richness of each repertoire was evaluated using RTK rarefaction, the Chao1 estimator, and Recon v2.1 estimates of unobserved clonotypes. For all TCRbeta clonotypes obtained by the gDNA method from several donors, generation probabilities were computed with OLGA. The source is immuneACCESS, and TCRdb retained only in-frame sequences with V and J called. Part of the clones is not carried over; for the studies checked, unresolved V genes explain less than half of this, and the remainder is unexplained. V and J calls and clone size come straight from that table; D and trimming were deduced from the DNA. The sample table holds about 700,000 clones, of which around 74% were seen once. The ten largest clones represent approximately 1.6% of the sample.

The specimen sequenced was memory CD4+ T cells sorted from blood. The sample's cell subset or site label, in plain terms: CD45RA-negative fraction. The receptor comes from a woman under 40 in good health. Here the chain combines TRBV28 and TRBJ2-5, with the D gene not confidently named. The CDR3 protein is CASSVSQETQYF. The nucleotide sequence is given as TGTGCCAGCAGTGTCTCTCAAGAGACCCAGTACTTC.